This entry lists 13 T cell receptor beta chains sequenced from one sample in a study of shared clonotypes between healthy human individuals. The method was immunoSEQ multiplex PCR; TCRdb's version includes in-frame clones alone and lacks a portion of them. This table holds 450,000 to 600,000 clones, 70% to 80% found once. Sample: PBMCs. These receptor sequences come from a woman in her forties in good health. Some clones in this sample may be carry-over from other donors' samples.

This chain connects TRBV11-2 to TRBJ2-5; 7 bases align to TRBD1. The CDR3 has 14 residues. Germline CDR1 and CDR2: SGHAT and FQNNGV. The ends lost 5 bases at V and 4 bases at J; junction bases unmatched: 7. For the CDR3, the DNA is TGTGCCAGCAGCCCGACAGGGAAGGGAGAGACCCAGTACTTC. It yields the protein CASSPTGKGETQYF.

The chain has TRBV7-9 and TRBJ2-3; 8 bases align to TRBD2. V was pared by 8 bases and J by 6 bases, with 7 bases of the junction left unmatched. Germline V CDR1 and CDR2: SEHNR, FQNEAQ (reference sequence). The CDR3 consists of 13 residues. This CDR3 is CASGVAGLDTQYF. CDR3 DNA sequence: TGTGCCAGCGGAGTAGCGGGATTGGATACGCAGTATTTT.

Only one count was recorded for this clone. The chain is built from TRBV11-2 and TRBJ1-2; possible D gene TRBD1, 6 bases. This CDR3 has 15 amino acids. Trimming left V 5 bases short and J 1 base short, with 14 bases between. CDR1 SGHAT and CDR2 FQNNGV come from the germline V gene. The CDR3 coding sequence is TGTGCCAGCAGCACAACAGGGAGGGTTAACTATGGCTACACCTTC. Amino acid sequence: CASSTTGRVNYGYTF.

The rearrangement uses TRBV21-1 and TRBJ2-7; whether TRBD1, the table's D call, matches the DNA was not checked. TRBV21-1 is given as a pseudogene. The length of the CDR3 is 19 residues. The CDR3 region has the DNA TGTGCCAGCAGCACCAACAGGGACGGCTCTAGGGCCGGAATGGACGAGCAGTACTTC. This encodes CASSTNRDGSRAGMDEQYF.

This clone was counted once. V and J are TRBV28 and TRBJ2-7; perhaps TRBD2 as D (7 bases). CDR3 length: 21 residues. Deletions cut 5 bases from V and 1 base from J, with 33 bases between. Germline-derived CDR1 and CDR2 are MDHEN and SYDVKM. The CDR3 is CASSIFPGGGRQWIGSYEQYF. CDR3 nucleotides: TGTGCCAGCAGTATTTTCCCCGGGGGCGGGAGACAATGGATCGGATCCTACGAGCAGTACTTC.

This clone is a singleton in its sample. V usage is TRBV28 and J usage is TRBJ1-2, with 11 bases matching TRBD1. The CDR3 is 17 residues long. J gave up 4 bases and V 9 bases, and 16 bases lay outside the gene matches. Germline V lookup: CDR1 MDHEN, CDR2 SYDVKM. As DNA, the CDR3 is TGTGCCAGTACTCCCGGGACAGGGGGAAATGTTGGCTATGGCTACACCTTC. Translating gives CASTPGTGGNVGYGYTF.

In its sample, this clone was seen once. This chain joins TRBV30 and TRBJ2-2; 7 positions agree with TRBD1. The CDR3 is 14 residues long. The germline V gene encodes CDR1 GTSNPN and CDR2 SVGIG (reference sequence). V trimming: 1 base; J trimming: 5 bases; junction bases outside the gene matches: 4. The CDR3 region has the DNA TGTGCCTGGAGTGCTCAGGGGGTGACCGGGGAGCTGTTTTTT. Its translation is CAWSAQGVTGELFF.

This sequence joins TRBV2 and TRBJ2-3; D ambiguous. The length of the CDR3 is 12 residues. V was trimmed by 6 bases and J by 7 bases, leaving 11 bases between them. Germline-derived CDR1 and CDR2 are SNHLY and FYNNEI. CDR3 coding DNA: TGTGCCAGCAGGGGAATCGGATATACGCAGTATTTT. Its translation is CASRGIGYTQYF.

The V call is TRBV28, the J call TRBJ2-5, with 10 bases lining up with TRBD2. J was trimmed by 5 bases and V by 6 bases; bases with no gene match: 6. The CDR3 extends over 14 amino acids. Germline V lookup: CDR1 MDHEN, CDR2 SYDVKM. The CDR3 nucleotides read TGTGCCAGCAGGCTAGCGGGAGTGGATGAGACCCAGTACTTC. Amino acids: CASRLAGVDETQYF.

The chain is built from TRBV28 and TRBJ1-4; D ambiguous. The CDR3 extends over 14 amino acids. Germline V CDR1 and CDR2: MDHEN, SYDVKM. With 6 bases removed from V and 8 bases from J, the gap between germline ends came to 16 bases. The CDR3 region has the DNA TGTGCCAGCAGAGCAGGCGGCCTGTGGGAAAAACTGTTTTTT. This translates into CASRAGGLWEKLFF.

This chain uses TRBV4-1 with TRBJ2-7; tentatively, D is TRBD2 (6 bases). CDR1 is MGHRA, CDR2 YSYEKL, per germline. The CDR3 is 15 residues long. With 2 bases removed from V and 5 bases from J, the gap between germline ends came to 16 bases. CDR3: CASSQRSGGAHEQYF. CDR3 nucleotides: TGCGCCAGCAGCCAACGCTCCGGAGGGGCTCACGAGCAGTACTTC.

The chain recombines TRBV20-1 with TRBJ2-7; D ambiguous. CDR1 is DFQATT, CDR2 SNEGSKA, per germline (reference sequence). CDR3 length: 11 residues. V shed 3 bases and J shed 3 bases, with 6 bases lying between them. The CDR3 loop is CSARTYYEQYF. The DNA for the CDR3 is TGCAGTGCTAGGACATACTACGAGCAGTACTTC.

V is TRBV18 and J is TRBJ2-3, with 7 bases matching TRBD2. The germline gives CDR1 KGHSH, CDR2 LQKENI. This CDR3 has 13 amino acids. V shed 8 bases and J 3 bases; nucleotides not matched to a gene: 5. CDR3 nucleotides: TGTGCCAGCGTACTCGGGGGGACAGATACGCAGTATTTT. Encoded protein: CASVLGGTDTQYF.